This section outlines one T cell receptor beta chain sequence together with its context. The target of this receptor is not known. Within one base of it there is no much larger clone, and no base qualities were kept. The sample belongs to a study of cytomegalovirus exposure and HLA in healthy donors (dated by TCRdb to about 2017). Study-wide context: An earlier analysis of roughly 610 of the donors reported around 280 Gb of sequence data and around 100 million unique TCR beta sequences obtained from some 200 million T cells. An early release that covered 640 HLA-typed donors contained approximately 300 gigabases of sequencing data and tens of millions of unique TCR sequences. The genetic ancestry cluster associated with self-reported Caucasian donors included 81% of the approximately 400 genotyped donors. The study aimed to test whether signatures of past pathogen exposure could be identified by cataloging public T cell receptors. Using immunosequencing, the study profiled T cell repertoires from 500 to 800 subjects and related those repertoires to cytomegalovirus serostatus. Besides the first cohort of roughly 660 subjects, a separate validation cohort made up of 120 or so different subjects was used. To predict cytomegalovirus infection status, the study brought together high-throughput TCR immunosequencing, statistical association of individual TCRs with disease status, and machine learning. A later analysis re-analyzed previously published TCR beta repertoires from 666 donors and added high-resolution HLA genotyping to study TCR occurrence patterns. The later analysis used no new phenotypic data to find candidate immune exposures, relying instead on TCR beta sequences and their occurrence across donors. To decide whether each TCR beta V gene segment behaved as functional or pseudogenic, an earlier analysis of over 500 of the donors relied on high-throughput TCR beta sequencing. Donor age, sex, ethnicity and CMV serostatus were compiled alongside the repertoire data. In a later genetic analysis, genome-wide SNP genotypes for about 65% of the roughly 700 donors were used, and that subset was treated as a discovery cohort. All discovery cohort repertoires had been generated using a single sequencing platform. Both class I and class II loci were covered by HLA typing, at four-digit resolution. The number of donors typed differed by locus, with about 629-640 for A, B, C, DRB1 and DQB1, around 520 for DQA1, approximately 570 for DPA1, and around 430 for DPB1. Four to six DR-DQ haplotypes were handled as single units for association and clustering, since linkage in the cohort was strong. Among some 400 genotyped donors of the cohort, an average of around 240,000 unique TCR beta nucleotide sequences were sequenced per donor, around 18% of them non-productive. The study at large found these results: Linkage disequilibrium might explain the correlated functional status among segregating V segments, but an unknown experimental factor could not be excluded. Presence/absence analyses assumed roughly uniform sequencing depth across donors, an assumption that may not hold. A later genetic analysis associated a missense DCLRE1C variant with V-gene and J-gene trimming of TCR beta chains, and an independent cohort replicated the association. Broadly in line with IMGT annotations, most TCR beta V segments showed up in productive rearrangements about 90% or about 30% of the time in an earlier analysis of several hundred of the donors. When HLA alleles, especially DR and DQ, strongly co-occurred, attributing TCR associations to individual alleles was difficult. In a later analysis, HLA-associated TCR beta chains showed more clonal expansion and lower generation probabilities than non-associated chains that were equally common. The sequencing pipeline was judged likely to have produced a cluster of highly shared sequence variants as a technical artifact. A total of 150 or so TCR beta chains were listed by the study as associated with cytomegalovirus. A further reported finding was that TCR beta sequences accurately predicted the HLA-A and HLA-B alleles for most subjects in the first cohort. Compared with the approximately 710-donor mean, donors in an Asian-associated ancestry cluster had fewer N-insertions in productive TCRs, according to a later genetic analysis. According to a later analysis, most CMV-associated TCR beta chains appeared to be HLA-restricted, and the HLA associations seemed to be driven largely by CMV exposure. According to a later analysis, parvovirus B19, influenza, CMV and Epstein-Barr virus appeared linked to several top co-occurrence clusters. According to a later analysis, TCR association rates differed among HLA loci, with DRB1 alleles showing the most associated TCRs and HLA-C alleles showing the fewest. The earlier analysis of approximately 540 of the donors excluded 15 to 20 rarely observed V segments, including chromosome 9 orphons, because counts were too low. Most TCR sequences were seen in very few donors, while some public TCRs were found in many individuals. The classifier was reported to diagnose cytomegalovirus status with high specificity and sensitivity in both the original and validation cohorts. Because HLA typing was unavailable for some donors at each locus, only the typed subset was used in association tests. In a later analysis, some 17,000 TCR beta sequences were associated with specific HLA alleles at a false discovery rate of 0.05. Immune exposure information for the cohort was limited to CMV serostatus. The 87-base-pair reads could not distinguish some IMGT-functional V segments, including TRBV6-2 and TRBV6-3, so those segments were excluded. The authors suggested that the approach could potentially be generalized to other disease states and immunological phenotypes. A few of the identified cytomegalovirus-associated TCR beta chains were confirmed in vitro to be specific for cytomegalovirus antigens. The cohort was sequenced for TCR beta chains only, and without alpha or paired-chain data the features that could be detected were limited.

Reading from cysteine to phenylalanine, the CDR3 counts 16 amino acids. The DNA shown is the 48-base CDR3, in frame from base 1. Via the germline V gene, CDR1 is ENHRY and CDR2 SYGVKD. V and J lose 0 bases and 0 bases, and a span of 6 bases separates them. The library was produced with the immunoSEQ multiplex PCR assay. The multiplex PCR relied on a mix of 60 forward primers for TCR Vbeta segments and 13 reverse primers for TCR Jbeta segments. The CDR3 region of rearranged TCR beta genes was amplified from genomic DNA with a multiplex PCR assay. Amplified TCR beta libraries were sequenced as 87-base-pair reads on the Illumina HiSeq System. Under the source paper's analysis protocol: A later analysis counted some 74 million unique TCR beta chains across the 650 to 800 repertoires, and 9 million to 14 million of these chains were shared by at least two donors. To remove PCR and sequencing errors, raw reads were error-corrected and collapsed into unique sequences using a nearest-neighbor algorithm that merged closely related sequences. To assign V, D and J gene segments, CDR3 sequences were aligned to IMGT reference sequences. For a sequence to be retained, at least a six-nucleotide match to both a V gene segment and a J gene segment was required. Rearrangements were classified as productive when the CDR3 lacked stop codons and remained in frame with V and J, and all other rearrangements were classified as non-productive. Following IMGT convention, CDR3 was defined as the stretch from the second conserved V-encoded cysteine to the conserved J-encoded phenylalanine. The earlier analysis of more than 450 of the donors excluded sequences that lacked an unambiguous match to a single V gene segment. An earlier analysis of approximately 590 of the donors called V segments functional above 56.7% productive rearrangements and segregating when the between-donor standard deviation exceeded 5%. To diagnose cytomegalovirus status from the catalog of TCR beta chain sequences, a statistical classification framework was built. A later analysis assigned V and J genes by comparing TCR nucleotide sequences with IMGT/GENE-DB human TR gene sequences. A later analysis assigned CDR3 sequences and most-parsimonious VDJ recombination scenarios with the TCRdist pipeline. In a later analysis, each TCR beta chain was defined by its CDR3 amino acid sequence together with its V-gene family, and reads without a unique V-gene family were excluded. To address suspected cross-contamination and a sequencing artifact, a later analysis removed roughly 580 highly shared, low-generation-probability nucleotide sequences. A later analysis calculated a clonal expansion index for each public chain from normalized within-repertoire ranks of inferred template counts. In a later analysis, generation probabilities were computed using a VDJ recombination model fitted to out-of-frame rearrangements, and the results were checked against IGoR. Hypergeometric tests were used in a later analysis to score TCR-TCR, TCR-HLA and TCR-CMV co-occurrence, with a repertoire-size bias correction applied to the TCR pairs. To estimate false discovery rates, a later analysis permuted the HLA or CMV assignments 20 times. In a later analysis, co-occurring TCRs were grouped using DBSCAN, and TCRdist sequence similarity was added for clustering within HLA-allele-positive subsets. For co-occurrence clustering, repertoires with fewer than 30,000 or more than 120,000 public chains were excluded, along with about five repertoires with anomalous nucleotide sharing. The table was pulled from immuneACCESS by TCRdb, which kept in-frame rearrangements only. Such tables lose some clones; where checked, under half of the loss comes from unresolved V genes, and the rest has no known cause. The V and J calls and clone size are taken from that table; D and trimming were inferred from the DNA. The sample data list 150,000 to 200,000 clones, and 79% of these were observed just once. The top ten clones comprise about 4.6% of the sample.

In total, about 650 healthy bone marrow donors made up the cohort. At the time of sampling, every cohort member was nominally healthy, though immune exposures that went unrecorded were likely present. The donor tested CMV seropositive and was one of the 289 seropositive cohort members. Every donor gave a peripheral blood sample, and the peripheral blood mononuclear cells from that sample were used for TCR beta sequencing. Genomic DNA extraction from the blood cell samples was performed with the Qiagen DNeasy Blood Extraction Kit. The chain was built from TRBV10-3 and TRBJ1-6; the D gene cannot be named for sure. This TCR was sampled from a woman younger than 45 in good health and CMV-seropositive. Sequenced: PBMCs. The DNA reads TGTGCCATCAGTGAGTCTTTGAGCTCCTATAATTCACCCCTCCACTTT. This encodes CAISESLSSYNSPLHF.